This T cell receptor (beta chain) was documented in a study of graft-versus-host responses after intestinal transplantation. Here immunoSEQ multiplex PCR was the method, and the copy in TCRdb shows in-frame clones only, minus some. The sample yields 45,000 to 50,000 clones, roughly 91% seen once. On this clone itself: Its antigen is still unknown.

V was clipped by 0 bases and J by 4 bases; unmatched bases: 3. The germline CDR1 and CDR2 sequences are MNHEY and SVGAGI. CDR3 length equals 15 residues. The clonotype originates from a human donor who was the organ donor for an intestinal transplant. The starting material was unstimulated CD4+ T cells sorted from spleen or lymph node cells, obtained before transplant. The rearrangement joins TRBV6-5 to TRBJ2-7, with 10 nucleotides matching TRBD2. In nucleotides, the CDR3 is TGTGCCAGCAGTTACTCCCTAGCGGGAGTATACGAGCAGTACTTC. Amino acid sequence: CASSYSLAGVYEQYF.